These 23 T cell receptor beta chains were sequenced from one sample in a study of cytomegalovirus exposure and HLA in healthy donors. Primers: 60 Vbeta forward and 13 Jbeta reverse. TCRdb's copy holds only in-frame clones and misses some; the assay was immunoSEQ multiplex PCR. The table shows 100,000 to 150,000 clones, with about 80% occurring only once. Sequenced: PBMCs. The receptors derive from a woman between 50 and 59 years old in good health and CMV-seronegative.

This sequence joins TRBV29-1 and TRBJ2-5; possibly TRBD2 for D (6 bases). CDR1 and CDR2 (germline): SQVTM, ANQGSEA. The CDR3 loop spans 12 amino acids. The germline V and J ends were trimmed by 7 bases and 4 bases, with 13 bases remaining between them. The CDR3 DNA reads as TGCAGCGGCTACCTGGGAGGAGAGACCCAGTACTTC. The encoded protein is CSGYLGGETQYF.

In this sample, this clone turned up once. J is TRBJ2-6 and V is TRBV19, with D possibly TRBD2 on 5 matching bases. CDR1 is LNHDA and CDR2 is SQIVND in the germline V gene (reference sequence). The CDR3 sequence is 16 residues long. With 6 bases removed from V and 0 bases from J, the gap between germline ends came to 12 bases. The CDR3 loop reads CASRSGSPSGANVLTF. CDR3 in DNA: TGTGCCAGTAGGTCGGGGTCCCCCTCTGGGGCCAACGTCCTGACTTTC.

J is TRBJ1-1 and V is TRBV7-3, with a tentative D call TRBD1 (5 bases). There are 13 residues in the CDR3. V dropped 5 bases and J dropped 3 bases, with 10 bases sitting between them. Per the germline V gene, CDR1 is SGHTA and CDR2 is FQGTGA. CDR3 sequence (DNA): TGTGCCAGCAGCGTACCAGGGTACACTGAAGCTTTCTTT. Amino acid sequence: CASSVPGYTEAFF.

The V and J genes are TRBV28 and TRBJ1-5, with 10 bases aligning to TRBD1. CDR1 and CDR2 (germline): MDHEN, SYDVKM. CDR3 length equals 15 residues. V gave up 5 bases and J gave up 6 bases; unmatched junction bases: 7. This CDR3 reads CASSGTGALPQPQHF. In nucleotides, the CDR3 is TGTGCCAGCAGTGGGACAGGGGCCCTCCCTCAGCCCCAGCATTTT.

V gene TRBV11-3 combines with J gene TRBJ2-3; 11 bases are a match to TRBD2. The V gene end was trimmed by 1 base and the J gene end by 3 bases; junction bases not matched to a gene: 6. Germline V CDR1 and CDR2: SGHNT, YENEEA. The CDR3 is 17 amino acids. The CDR3, as DNA: TGTGCCAGCAGCTTAGCACTAGCGGGAGTTGGGACAGATACGCAGTATTTT. Protein product: CASSLALAGVGTDTQYF. Complete variable domain (other parts from reference TRBV11-3 and TRBJ2-3): EAGVVQSPRYKIIEKKQPVAFWCNPISGHNTLYWYLQNLGQGPELLIRYENEEAVDDSQLPKDRFSAERLKGVDSTLKIQPAELGDSAVYLCASSLALAGVGTDTQYFGPGTRLTVL.

The chain employs TRBV7-2 and TRBJ1-5; TRBD1 is a possible D gene (6 bases). The germline V gene encodes CDR1 SGHTA and CDR2 FQGNSA. Trimming shortened V by 4 bases and J by 5 bases, and 9 bases separated the two germline ends. The CDR3 has 13 amino acids. The CDR3 spells CASSSEGDQPQHF. The CDR3 DNA is TGTGCCAGCAGCTCAGAGGGGGATCAGCCCCAGCATTTT.

The V call is TRBV11-2, the J call TRBJ1-1; possible D gene TRBD1, 6 bases. V lost 1 base, J lost 1 base, and 13 bases lay in between. The germline V gene encodes CDR1 SGHAT and CDR2 FQNNGV. The CDR3 spans 16 residues. The CDR3 region has the DNA TGTGCCAGCAGCTTAGGGGGACATCCGGCGAACACTGAAGCTTTCTTT. This gives the protein CASSLGGHPANTEAFF.

The J gene is TRBJ2-7, the V gene TRBV19; TRBD1 aligns across 9 bases. With 5 bases clipped from V and 5 bases from J, the junction kept 7 bases outside the gene matches. The CDR3 runs to 14 residues. CDR1 and CDR2 from the germline V gene are LNHDA and SQIVND (reference sequence). CDR3 nucleotides: TGTGCCAGTAGTGTGGGACAGGGAAGGAACGAGCAGTACTTC. This codes for CASSVGQGRNEQYF.

The count of this clone is one. The chain is built from TRBV6-5 and TRBJ1-1; the match to TRBD1 covers 7 bases. This CDR3 region has 13 residues. Germline CDR1 MNHEY, CDR2 SVGAGI. J was trimmed by 4 bases and V by 5 bases; bases with no gene match: 4. Here the CDR3 DNA reads TGTGCCAGCAGTGAACAGGGGAGCACTGAAGCTTTCTTT. Translated, it gives CASSEQGSTEAFF.

V and J are TRBV5-5 and TRBJ2-3, with 9 bases that match TRBD1. The ends lost 2 bases at V and 1 base at J; junction bases unmatched: 14. Germline-derived CDR1 and CDR2 are SGHKS and YYEKEE (reference sequence). This CDR3 comprises 19 residues. This chain's CDR3 is CASSLRADRGGIGTDTQYF. CDR3 bases: TGTGCCAGCAGCTTACGAGCGGACAGGGGAGGAATCGGCACAGATACGCAGTATTTT.

The chain has TRBV10-3 and TRBJ2-2; D is unresolved. V lost 5 bases and J 6 bases, leaving 7 bases between the germline ends. The germline V gene encodes CDR1 ENHRY and CDR2 SYGVKD. This CDR3 region has 12 residues. CDR3 in DNA: TGTGCCATCAGTATTAGCCCCGGGGAGCTGTTTTTT. Protein: CAISISPGELFF.

This chain uses TRBV6-6 with TRBJ2-7; TRBD1 matches at 9 bases. V was clipped by 6 bases and J by 7 bases; unmatched bases: 4. Germline V gene lookup returns CDR1 MNHNY and CDR2 SVGAGI (reference sequence). This CDR3 has 12 amino acids. The CDR3 DNA follows: TGTGCCAGCAGCTACAGGGGGCCGGAGCAGTACTTC. This gives the protein CASSYRGPEQYF.

This chain connects TRBV25-1 to TRBJ2-6; the match to TRBD1 covers 8 bases. Trimming cost V 5 bases and J 4 bases; bases outside gene matches: 4. Looked up from germline, CDR1 is MGHDK and CDR2 is SYGVNS. The CDR3 has 15 residues. This CDR3 is CASSRQGTGANVLTF. For the CDR3, the DNA is TGTGCCAGCAGTCGACAGGGGACCGGGGCCAACGTCCTGACTTTC.

V and J are TRBV11-3 and TRBJ1-1; D is ambiguous. Looked up from germline, CDR1 is SGHNT and CDR2 is YENEEA. V lost 1 base and J lost 5, with 14 bases in between. This CDR3 region has 15 residues. The CDR3 nucleotides are TGTGCCAGCAGCTTAGCCGCCAGGCTGTATACTGAAGCTTTCTTT. It yields the protein CASSLAARLYTEAFF.

The V call is TRBV30, the J call TRBJ1-3; 7 bases are a match to TRBD1. This CDR3 is built from 16 residues. Per the germline V gene, CDR1 is GTSNPN and CDR2 is SVGIG (reference sequence). Trimming at V came to 0 bases and at J to 0 bases, leaving 5 bases not matched to a gene. The CDR3, as DNA: TGTGCCTGGAGTGTAAGGGGGCGGCTCTCTGGAAACACCATATATTTT. This sequence encodes CAWSVRGRLSGNTIYF.

CDR3 in DNA: TGCGCCAGCAGCCAAGTAGGACAGGGGGACTATGGCTACACCTTC. This encodes CASSQVGQGDYGYTF. J is TRBJ1-2 and V is TRBV4-3; 10 positions agree with TRBD1. The V gene end was trimmed by 1 base and the J gene end by 3 bases; junction bases not matched to a gene: 2. Germline lookup yields CDR1 LGHNA and CDR2 YSLEER. The CDR3 spans 15 residues.

In DNA, the CDR3 is TGTGCCTGGAGGGCACTACAGGGAAGAGGAGGCTACACCTTC. Protein sequence: CAWRALQGRGGYTF. The genes are TRBV30 and TRBJ1-2, with D possibly matching TRBD1 (6 bases). V was trimmed by 3 bases and J by 8 bases, leaving 19 bases between them. This CDR3 spans 14 amino acids. The germline gives CDR1 GTSNPN, CDR2 SVGIG (reference sequence).

The chain links TRBV5-4 to TRBJ1-3; D is unresolved. The CDR3 contains 17 residues. The V gene's germline CDR1 is SGHNT and CDR2 YYREEE (reference sequence). Trimming shortened V by 3 bases and J by 0 bases, and 16 bases separated the two germline ends. CDR3 sequence: CASSSALGVSSGNTIYF. The CDR3 DNA sequence: TGTGCCAGCAGCTCAGCCCTCGGGGTGAGCTCTGGAAACACCATATATTTT.

The rearrangement joins TRBV7-3 to TRBJ2-5; D unresolved. The CDR3 covers 13 residues. V lost 2 bases, J lost 2 bases, and 6 bases lay in between. The germline V gene has CDR1 SGHTA and CDR2 FQGTGA. CDR3 residues: CASSLGLQETQYF. The CDR3 DNA follows: TGTGCCAGCAGCTTAGGCCTTCAAGAGACCCAGTACTTC.

The chain has TRBV30 and TRBJ1-2, with 11 bases matching TRBD1. This CDR3 is built from 15 residues. Germline values: CDR1 GTSNPN, CDR2 SVGIG (reference sequence). V dropped 2 bases and J dropped 8; count of bases not matched to a gene: 10. The CDR3 nucleotides are TGTGCCTGGAGTACAACCGGGACAGGGGGTTGGGGCTACACCTTC. It specifies CAWSTTGTGGWGYTF.

In nucleotides, the CDR3 is TGCGCCAGCAGCTTCCAACTAGCGGGAGTTGGTGCAGATACGCAGTATTTT. It specifies CASSFQLAGVGADTQYF. The chain joins TRBV5-1 to TRBJ2-3, with 11 bases lining up with TRBD2. V trimming: 2 bases; J trimming: 4 bases; junction bases outside the gene matches: 9. The CDR3 covers 17 residues. The germline V gene has CDR1 SGHRS and CDR2 YFSETQ.

The rearrangement uses TRBV27 and TRBJ2-7; no firm D call. There are 17 residues in the CDR3. V was trimmed by 3 bases and J by 0 bases, leaving 18 bases between them. The germline V gene has CDR1 MNHEY and CDR2 SMNVEV (reference sequence). The CDR3 reads CASSLPLGLDHSYEQYF. CDR3 bases: TGTGCCAGCAGTTTGCCCCTTGGTTTAGATCACTCCTACGAGCAGTACTTC.

The chain uses TRBV19 and TRBJ1-1; D might be TRBD1 (6 bases). The CDR3 extends over 14 amino acids. Deletions cut 3 bases from V and 4 bases from J, with 12 bases between. Germline V gene data show CDR1 as LNHDA and CDR2 as SQIVND (reference sequence). In nucleotides, the CDR3 is TGTGCCAGTAGTATCGGGGGGGCCGTCACTGAAGCTTTCTTT. Translating it yields CASSIGGAVTEAFF.